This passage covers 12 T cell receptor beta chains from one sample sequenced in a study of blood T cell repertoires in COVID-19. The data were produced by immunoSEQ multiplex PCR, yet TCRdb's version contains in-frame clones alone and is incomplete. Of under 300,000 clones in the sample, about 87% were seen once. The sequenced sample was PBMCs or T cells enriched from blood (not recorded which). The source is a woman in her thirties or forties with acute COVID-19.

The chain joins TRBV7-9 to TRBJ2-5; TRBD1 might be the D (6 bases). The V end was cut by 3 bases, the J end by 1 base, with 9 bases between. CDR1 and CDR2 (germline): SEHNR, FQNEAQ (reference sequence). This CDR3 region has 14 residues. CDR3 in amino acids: CASSLPQGQETQYF. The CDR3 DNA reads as TGTGCCAGCAGCTTGCCACAGGGCCAAGAGACCCAGTACTTC. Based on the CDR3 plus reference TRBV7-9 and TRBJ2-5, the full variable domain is DTGVSQNPRHKITKRGQNVTFRCDPISEHNRLYWYRQTLGQGPEFLTYFQNEAQLEKSRLLSDRFSAERPKGSFSTLEIQRTEQGDSAMYLCASSLPQGQETQYFGPGTRLLVL.

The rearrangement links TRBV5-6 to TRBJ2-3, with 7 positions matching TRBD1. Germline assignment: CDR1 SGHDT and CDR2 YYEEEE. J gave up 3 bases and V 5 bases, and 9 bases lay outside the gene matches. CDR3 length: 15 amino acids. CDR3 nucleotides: TGTGCCAGCAGTCCAGGGGGAAGATTTACAGATACGCAGTATTTT. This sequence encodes CASSPGGRFTDTQYF. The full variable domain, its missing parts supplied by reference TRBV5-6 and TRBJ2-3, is DAGVTQSPTHLIKTRGQQVTLRCSPKSGHDTVSWYQQALGQGPQFIFQYYEEEERQRGNFPDRFSGHQFPNYSSELNVNALLLGDSALYLCASSPGGRFTDTQYFGPGTRLTVL.

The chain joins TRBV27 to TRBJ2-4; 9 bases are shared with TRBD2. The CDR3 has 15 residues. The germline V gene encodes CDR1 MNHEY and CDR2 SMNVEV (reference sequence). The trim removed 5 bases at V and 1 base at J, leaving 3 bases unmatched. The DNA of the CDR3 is TGTGCCAGCAGTATGGCGGGAGGGGCCAAAAACATTCAGTACTTC. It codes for CASSMAGGAKNIQYF.

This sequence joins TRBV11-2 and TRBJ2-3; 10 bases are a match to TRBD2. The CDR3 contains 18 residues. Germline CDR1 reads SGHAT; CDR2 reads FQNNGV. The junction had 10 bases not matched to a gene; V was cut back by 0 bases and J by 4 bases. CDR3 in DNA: TGTGCCAGCAGCTTAGATCTGGGTAGCGGGAGGAGGGCAGATACGCAGTATTTT. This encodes CASSLDLGSGRRADTQYF.

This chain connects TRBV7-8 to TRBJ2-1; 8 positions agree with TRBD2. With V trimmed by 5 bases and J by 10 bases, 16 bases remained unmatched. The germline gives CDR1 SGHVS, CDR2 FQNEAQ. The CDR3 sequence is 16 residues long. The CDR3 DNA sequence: TGTGCCAGCAGCCCTCGGGATCCGGGGGGGCAAGGCGAGCAGTTCTTC. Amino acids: CASSPRDPGGQGEQFF. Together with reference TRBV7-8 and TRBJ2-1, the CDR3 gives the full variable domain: GAGVSQSPRYKVAKRGQDVALRCDPISGHVSLFWYQQALGQGPEFLTYFQNEAQLDKSGLPSDRFFAERPEGSVSTLKIQRTQQEDSAVYLCASSPRDPGGQGEQFFGPGTRLTVL.

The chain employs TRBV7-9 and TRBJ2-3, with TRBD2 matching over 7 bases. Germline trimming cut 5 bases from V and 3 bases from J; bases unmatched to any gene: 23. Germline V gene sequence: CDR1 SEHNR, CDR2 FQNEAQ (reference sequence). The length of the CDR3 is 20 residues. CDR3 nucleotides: TGTGCCAGCAGCACCTCCCGGACTAGTGGATCGGGGCGAAAAACAGATACGCAGTATTTT. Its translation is CASSTSRTSGSGRKTDTQYF.

CDR3 residues: CASSAGSYQPQHF. In DNA, the CDR3 is TGTGCCAGCAGCGCGGGTTCCTATCAGCCCCAGCATTTT. The chain links TRBV2 to TRBJ1-5; no clear D gene. The CDR3 runs 13 residues. CDR1 and CDR2 from the germline V gene are SNHLY and FYNNEI. V lost 6 bases to trimming and J lost 5 bases, with 11 bases between them.

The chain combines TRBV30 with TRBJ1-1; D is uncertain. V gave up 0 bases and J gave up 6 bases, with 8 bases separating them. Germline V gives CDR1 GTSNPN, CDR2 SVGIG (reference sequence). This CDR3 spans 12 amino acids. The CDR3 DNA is TGTGCCTGGAGTGTAAGTCGGGCTGAAGCTTTCTTT. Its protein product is CAWSVSRAEAFF. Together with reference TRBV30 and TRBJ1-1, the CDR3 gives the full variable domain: SQTIHQWPATLVQPVGSPLSLECTVEGTSNPNLYWYRQAAGRGLQLLFYSVGIGQISSEVPQNLSASRPQDRQFILSSKKLLLSDSGFYLCAWSVSRAEAFFGQGTRLTVV.

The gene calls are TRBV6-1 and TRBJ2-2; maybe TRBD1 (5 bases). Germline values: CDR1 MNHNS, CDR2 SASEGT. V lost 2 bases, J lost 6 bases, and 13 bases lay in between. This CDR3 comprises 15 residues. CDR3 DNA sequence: TGTGCCAGCAGTGAACGGGTCAGGGTTTCCGGGGAGCTGTTTTTT. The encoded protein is CASSERVRVSGELFF.

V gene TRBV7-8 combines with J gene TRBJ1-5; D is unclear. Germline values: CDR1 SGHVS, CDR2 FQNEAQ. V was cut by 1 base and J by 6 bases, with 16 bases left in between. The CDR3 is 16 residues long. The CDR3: CASSLVRSAGGQPQHF. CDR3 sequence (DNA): TGTGCCAGCAGCTTAGTCAGAAGTGCAGGAGGTCAGCCCCAGCATTTT. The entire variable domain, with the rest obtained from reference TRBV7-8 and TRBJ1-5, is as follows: GAGVSQSPRYKVAKRGQDVALRCDPISGHVSLFWYQQALGQGPEFLTYFQNEAQLDKSGLPSDRFFAERPEGSVSTLKIQRTQQEDSAVYLCASSLVRSAGGQPQHFGDGTRLSIL.

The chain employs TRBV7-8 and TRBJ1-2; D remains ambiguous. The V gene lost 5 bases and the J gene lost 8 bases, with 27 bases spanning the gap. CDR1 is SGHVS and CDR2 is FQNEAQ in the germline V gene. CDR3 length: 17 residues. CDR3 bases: TGTGCCAGCAGCGCCCTGTACCCCCGGGATGCTATGCGGGGCTACACCTTC. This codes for CASSALYPRDAMRGYTF.

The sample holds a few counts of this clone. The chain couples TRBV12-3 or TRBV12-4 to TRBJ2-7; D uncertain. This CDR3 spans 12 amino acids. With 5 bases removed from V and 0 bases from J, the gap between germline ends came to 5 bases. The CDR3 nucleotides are TGTGCCAGCAGTGTCAACTCCTACGAGCAGTACGTC. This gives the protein CASSVNSYEQYV.